Listed here are 9 T cell receptor beta chains from one sample, sequenced in a study of response to subunit inactivated influenza vaccine. TCRdb re-analysed the RT-PCR reads in MiXCR, keeping a single row per CDR3 protein. The sample contains about 520,000 distinct CDR3 sequences, 25% of which appear only once. Sequences were derived from CD4+ T cells sorted from PBMCs, sampled roughly 5 days after vaccination. The receptor source for this set is a man between 45 and 60 years old who received an inactivated influenza vaccine.

This chain's CDR3 is CASSETVPDTQYF. For the CDR3, the DNA is TGTGCCAGCAGTGAGACAGTACCAGATACGCAGTATTTT. This chain uses TRBV25-1 with TRBJ2-3; possible D gene TRBD1, 5 bases. Looked up from germline, CDR1 is MGHDK and CDR2 is SYGVNS. Trimming took off 3 bases at V and 4 bases at J, with 8 bases between the two ends. The CDR3 is 13 amino acids.

This clonotype appeared a few times. This chain uses TRBV6-1 with TRBJ1-5, with a tentative D call TRBD1 (5 bases). This CDR3 is built from 13 residues. V was trimmed by 3 bases and J by 7 bases, leaving 10 bases between them. From germline, CDR1 is MNHNS and CDR2 SASEGT. In DNA form, the CDR3 reads TGTGCCAGCAGTGAGCAGGGAAAACAGCCCCAGCATTTT. Its protein is CASSEQGKQPQHF.

The rearrangement joins TRBV11-2 to TRBJ2-2; maybe TRBD2 (6 bases). This CDR3 is built from 19 residues. Germline V lookup: CDR1 SGHAT, CDR2 FQNNGV. V lost 5 bases and J lost 3, with 25 bases in between. The CDR3 loop reads CASSPRWDFSLGYTGELFF. The DNA of the CDR3 is TGTGCCAGCAGCCCTAGGTGGGACTTCTCCTTGGGGTACACCGGGGAGCTGTTTTTT. The full variable domain, rest sourced from reference TRBV11-2 and TRBJ2-2, is EAGVAQSPRYKIIEKRQSVAFWCNPISGHATLYWYQQILGQGPKLLIQFQNNGVVDDSQLPKDRFSAERLKGVDSTLKIQPAKLEDSAVYLCASSPRWDFSLGYTGELFFGEGSRLTVL.

This clonotype was seen ten or more times. The V and J genes are TRBV28 and TRBJ2-2, with 12 bases aligning to TRBD2. This CDR3 has 17 residues. V was pared by 3 bases and J by 8 bases, with 10 bases of the junction left unmatched. Germline V CDR1 and CDR2: MDHEN, SYDVKM. The CDR3 loop is CASSLLAGGPYGGELFF. The CDR3 DNA sequence: TGTGCCAGCAGTTTGCTAGCGGGAGGGCCCTACGGTGGGGAGCTGTTTTTT.

This clonotype occurred a few times. This sequence joins TRBV6-5 and TRBJ2-4; TRBD1 matches at 7 bases. After removal of 6 bases from V and 14 bases from J, the junction contained 10 bases not matched to a gene. Germline V gene data show CDR1 as MNHEY and CDR2 as SVGAGI. This CDR3 has 12 amino acids. The CDR3 loop is CASRTPGTAEYF. For the CDR3, the DNA is TGTGCCAGCAGAACCCCCGGGACAGCGGAGTACTTC.

DNA for the CDR3: TGCAGTGCTAATCGTGGGAGAGAGGAAAAACTGTTTTTT. It codes for CSANRGREEKLFF. The rearrangement joins TRBV20-1 to TRBJ1-4, with D hard to call. Trimming left V 4 bases short and J 8 bases short, with 14 bases between. CDR3 length equals 13 residues. Germline values: CDR1 DFQATT, CDR2 SNEGSKA (reference sequence).

This clonotype was counted between two and nine times. The gene calls are TRBV12-3 or TRBV12-4 and TRBJ1-2; TRBD1 matches 9 bases. V was pared by 5 bases and J by 5 bases, with 6 bases of the junction left unmatched. There are 14 residues in the CDR3. The CDR3 region is CASSTGTGLYGYTF. As DNA, the CDR3 is TGTGCCAGCAGTACCGGGACAGGGCTGTATGGCTACACCTTC.

This clonotype turned up a few times. V gene TRBV12-3 or TRBV12-4 combines with J gene TRBJ2-1, with D perhaps matching TRBD1 (5 bases). The length of the CDR3 is 13 residues. V shed 7 bases and J shed 8 bases, with 15 bases lying between them. The CDR3 DNA reads TGTGCCAGCACCCCGCCAGGGTCCCATGAGCAGTTCTTC. Encoded protein: CASTPPGSHEQFF.

The J gene is TRBJ1-1, the V gene TRBV7-8; the D gene is possibly TRBD1 (6 bases). The germline V and J ends were trimmed by 5 bases and 13 bases, with 17 bases remaining between them. CDR3 length: 12 amino acids. The germline V gene has CDR1 SGHVS and CDR2 FQNEAQ. The CDR3 protein is CASSPGQGGGFF. The DNA of the CDR3 is TGTGCCAGCAGCCCCGGGCAGGGAGGGGGTTTCTTT.